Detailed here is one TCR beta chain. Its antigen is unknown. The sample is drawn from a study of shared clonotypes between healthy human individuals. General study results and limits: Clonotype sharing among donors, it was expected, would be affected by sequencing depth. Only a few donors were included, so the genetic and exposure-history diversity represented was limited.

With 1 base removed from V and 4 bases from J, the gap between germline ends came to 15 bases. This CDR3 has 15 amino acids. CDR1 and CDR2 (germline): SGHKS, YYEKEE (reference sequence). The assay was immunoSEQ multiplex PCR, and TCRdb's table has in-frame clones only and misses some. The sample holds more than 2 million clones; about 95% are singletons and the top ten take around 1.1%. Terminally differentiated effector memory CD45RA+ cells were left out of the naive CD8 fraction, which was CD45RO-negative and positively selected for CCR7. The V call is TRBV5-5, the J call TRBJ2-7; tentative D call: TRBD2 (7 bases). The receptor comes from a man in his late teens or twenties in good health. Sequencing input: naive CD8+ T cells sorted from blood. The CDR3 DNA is TGTGCCAGCAGCTTGTGGGGGGGCCTGCAGTACGAGCAGTACTTC. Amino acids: CASSLWGGLQYEQYF.